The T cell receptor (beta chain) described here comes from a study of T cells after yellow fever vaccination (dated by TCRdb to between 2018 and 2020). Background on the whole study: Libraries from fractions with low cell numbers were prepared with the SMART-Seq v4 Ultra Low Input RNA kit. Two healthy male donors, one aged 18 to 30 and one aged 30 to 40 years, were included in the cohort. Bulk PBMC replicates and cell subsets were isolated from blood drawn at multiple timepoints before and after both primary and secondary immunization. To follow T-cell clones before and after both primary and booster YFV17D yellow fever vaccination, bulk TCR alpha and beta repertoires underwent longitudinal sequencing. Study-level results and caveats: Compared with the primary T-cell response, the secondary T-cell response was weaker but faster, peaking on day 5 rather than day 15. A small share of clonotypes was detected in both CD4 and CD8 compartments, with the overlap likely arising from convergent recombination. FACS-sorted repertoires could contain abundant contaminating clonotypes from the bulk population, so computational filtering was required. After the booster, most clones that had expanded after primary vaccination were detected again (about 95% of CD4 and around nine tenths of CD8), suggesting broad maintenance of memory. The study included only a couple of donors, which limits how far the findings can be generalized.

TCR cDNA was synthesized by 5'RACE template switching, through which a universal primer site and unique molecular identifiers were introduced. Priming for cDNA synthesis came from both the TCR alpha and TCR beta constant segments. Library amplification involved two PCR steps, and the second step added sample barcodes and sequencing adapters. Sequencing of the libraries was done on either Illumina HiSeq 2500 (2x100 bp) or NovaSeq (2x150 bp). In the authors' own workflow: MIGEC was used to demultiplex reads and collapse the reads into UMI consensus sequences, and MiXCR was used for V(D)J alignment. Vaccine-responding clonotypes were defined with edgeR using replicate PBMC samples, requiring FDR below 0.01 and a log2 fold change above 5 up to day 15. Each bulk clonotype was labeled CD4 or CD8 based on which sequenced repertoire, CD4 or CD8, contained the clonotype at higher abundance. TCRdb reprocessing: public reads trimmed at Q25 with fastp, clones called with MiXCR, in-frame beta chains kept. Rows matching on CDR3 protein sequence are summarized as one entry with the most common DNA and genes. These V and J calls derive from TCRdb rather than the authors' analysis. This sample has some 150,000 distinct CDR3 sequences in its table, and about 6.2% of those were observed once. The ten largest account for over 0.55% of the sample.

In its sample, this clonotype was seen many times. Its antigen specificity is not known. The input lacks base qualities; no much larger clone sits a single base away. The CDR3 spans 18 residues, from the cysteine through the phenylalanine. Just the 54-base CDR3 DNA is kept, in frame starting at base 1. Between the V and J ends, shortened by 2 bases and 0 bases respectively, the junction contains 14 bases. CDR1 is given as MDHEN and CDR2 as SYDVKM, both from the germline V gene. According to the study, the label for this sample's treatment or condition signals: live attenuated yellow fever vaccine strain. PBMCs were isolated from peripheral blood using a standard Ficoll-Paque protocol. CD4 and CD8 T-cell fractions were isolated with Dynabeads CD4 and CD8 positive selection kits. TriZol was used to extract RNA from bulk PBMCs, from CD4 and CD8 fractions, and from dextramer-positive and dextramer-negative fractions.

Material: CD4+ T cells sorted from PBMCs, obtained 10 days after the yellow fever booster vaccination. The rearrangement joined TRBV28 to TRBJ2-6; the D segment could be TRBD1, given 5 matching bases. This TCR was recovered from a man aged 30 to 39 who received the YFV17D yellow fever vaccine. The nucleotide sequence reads TGTGCCAGCAGTTTAGGAAAGGGGCTCTACTCTGGGGCCAACGTCCTGACTTTC. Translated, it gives CASSLGKGLYSGANVLTF.